This T cell receptor beta chain was found in a study of CD8+ T cells in alopecia areata. The germline V gene encodes CDR1 SGDLS and CDR2 YYNGEE. The CDR3 extends over 16 amino acids. Trimming cost V 2 bases and J 7 bases; bases outside gene matches: 12. Sequencing templates came from extracted RNA that was reverse transcribed into cDNA. Only in-frame clones appear in the TCRdb table, and some are missing; sequencing was by immunoSEQ multiplex PCR. Of tens of thousands of clones detected, 96% appear once; the ten largest clones hold around a quarter. The TCR comes from a human donor with alopecia areata. Sequenced material: CD8+ T cells sorted from blood, taken at week 0. V is TRBV9 and J is TRBJ2-1, with 7 nucleotides matching TRBD1. The DNA for the CDR3 is TGTGCCAGCAGCGTTAACACAGGGGATAGAGGGAATGAGCAGTTCTTC. Encoded protein: CASSVNTGDRGNEQFF. Variable domain in full (rest from reference TRBV9 and TRBJ2-1): DSGVTQTPKHLITATGQRVTLRCSPRSGDLSVYWYQQSLDQGLQFLIQYYNGEERAKGNILERFSAQQFPDLHSELNLSSLELGDSALYFCASSVNTGDRGNEQFFGPGTRLTVL.